These 32 T cell receptor beta chains were sequenced from one sample in a study of T cell responses to AZD1222 COVID-19 vaccine. Clones were sequenced by immunoSEQ multiplex PCR, and TCRdb holds only the in-frame ones, with some missing. Among some 170,000 clones listed, roughly 89% were seen once. Sample: peripheral blood, taken on day 0 of AZD1222 vaccination. All receptors come from an adult in good health.

CDR3 region: CASSSRQGQETQYF. The CDR3 DNA reads as TGTGCCAGTAGTTCCCGACAGGGGCAAGAGACCCAGTACTTC. The chain combines TRBV19 with TRBJ2-5, with 8 bases fitting TRBD1. The J segment lost 2 bases and the V segment lost 5 bases, leaving 4 bases of the junction unmatched. Germline V gene data show CDR1 as LNHDA and CDR2 as SQIVND (reference sequence). The CDR3 extends over 14 amino acids.

The chain couples TRBV24-1 to TRBJ2-1, with TRBD2 matching over 7 bases. Germline loops: CDR1 KGHDR, CDR2 SFDVKD. The J segment lost 7 bases and the V segment lost 0 bases, leaving 2 bases of the junction unmatched. The CDR3 is 14 amino acids. CDR3 sequence: CATSDLQRGNEQFF. In DNA, the CDR3 is TGTGCCACCAGTGATTTGCAGCGGGGAAATGAGCAGTTCTTC.

In nucleotides, the CDR3 is TGTGCCAGCAGCCCCCCTGGCGGGAGGGCCGAGAATGAGCAGTTCTTC. Translation: CASSPPGGRAENEQFF. The chain combines TRBV4-2 with TRBJ2-1, with 9 bases matching TRBD2. V was clipped by 4 bases and J by 7 bases; unmatched bases: 11. The germline V gene has CDR1 LGHNA and CDR2 YNFKEQ. The CDR3 sequence is 16 residues long.

The chain combines TRBV10-3 with TRBJ2-7; D may correspond to TRBD1 or TRBD2 (7 bases each). V lost 10 bases, J lost 0 bases, and 25 bases lay in between. Per germline, CDR1 ENHRY and CDR2 SYGVKD. The CDR3 totals 17 residues. The CDR3 spells CATTGRGGQSSSYEQYV. In DNA, the CDR3 is TGTGCCACCACAGGGAGGGGGGGACAGTCGAGCTCCTACGAGCAGTACGTC.

J is TRBJ2-2 and V is TRBV4-2; TRBD2 matches 10 bases. Trimming took 4 bases from V and 5 from J; bases not matched to a gene: 10. Germline V lookup: CDR1 LGHNA, CDR2 YNFKEQ. CDR3 length: 17 amino acids. The CDR3 reads CASSPQSEREGTGELFF. The CDR3 DNA follows: TGTGCCAGCAGCCCACAATCAGAGCGGGAGGGGACCGGGGAGCTGTTTTTT.

The V call is TRBV5-1, the J call TRBJ1-4; 10 bases map to TRBD1. V lost 4 bases and J lost 7; bases outside the gene matches: 7. From germline, CDR1 is SGHRS and CDR2 YFSETQ. The CDR3 totals 15 residues. In DNA form, the CDR3 reads TGCGCCAGCAGCCTTCGGACAGGGGGGAGTGAAAAACTGTTTTTT. This sequence encodes CASSLRTGGSEKLFF.

The rearrangement joins TRBV7-8 to TRBJ1-6, with D possibly matching TRBD1 (5 bases). This CDR3 region has 15 residues. The germline gives CDR1 SGHVS, CDR2 FQNEAQ. V was pared by 5 bases and J by 6 bases, with 14 bases between. For the CDR3, the DNA is TGTGCCAGCAGCCGAGCAGGGAAGGTTAATTCACCCCTCCACTTT. Translation: CASSRAGKVNSPLHF.

This sequence joins TRBV6-1 and TRBJ1-5, with D possibly being TRBD1 (5 bases). Between the trimmed V and J ends, which lost 3 bases and 3 bases, there was a span of 6 bases. The germline V gene has CDR1 MNHNS and CDR2 SASEGT. The CDR3 sequence is 13 residues long. The CDR3 sequence: CASSEGVNQPQHF. CDR3 DNA: TGTGCCAGCAGTGAGGGGGTCAATCAGCCCCAGCATTTT.

The rearrangement joins TRBV5-1 to TRBJ2-7; the match to TRBD1 covers 9 bases. Germline V gives CDR1 SGHRS, CDR2 YFSETQ. Losses at the gene ends were 3 bases for V and 5 bases for J; bases not matched to a gene: 6. This CDR3 spans 14 amino acids. This CDR3 is CASSYGQGMNEQYF. The CDR3 coding sequence is TGCGCCAGCAGCTATGGACAGGGGATGAACGAGCAGTACTTC.

This chain links TRBV28 with TRBJ1-4, with 10 bases matching TRBD1. V trimming: 7 bases; J trimming: 8 bases; junction bases outside the gene matches: 10. Germline assignment: CDR1 MDHEN and CDR2 SYDVKM. This CDR3 region has 15 residues. Written as DNA, the CDR3 is TGTGCCAGCATCCGATTGAGGGACAGGGGCGAAAAACTGTTTTTT. This codes for CASIRLRDRGEKLFF.

The V and J genes are TRBV2 and TRBJ2-3; maybe TRBD1 (6 bases). The V end lost 5 bases, the J end lost 0 bases, and 12 bases lay between the germline ends. The CDR3 extends over 15 amino acids. Germline loops: CDR1 SNHLY, CDR2 FYNNEI. CDR3 sequence reads: CASSPGVSSTDTQYF. DNA for the CDR3: TGTGCCAGCAGTCCAGGGGTTTCTAGCACAGATACGCAGTATTTT.

The CDR3 DNA sequence: TGTGCCAGCAGCTTTTTGGGGAGGGAAGGCGAGCAGTACTTC. Translating it yields CASSFLGREGEQYF. This chain uses TRBV11-2 with TRBJ2-7; 7 bases match TRBD2. Germline CDR1 is SGHAT and CDR2 is FQNNGV. The CDR3 runs to 14 residues. V shed 3 bases and J 6 bases; nucleotides not matched to a gene: 8.

This chain uses TRBV5-1 with TRBJ2-4, with a possible D match to TRBD2 (7 bases). With 5 bases removed from V and 5 bases from J, the gap between germline ends came to 14 bases. The CDR3 is 14 amino acids. CDR1 and CDR2 from the germline V gene are SGHRS and YFSETQ. CDR3 nucleotides: TGCGCCAGCAGTAGTGGGGGGGCCGAAAACATTCAGTACTTC. The encoded protein is CASSSGGAENIQYF.

V and J are TRBV5-1 and TRBJ1-2; D is uncertain. V was pared by 0 bases and J by 8 bases, with 17 bases between. This CDR3 contains 15 residues. In germline, CDR1 is SGHRS, CDR2 YFSETQ. The CDR3 reads CASSLEGRSARGYTF. CDR3 bases: TGCGCCAGCAGCTTGGAGGGCAGGTCAGCACGAGGCTACACCTTC.

The chain couples TRBV7-2 to TRBJ2-1; D is ambiguous. In germline, CDR1 is SGHTA, CDR2 FQGNSA. CDR3 length equals 13 residues. Trimming left V 5 bases short and J 3 bases short, with 8 bases between. The CDR3 nucleotides read TGTGCCAGCAGCCCCTCCAACTACAATGAGCAGTTCTTC. Amino acid sequence: CASSPSNYNEQFF. The entire variable domain, with the rest obtained from reference TRBV7-2 and TRBJ2-1, is as follows: GAGVSQSPSNKVTEKGKDVELRCDPISGHTALYWYRQSLGQGLEFLIYFQGNSAPDKSGLPSDRFSAERTGGSVSTLTIQRTQQEDSAVYLCASSPSNYNEQFFGPGTRLTVL.

The chain recombines TRBV3-1 (or the pseudogene TRBV3-2) with TRBJ2-2; TRBD2 agrees at 7 bases. There are 14 residues in the CDR3. Trimming removed 8 bases from V and 7 bases from J; junction bases left unmatched: 10. Germline V CDR1 and CDR2: LGHDT, YNNKEL (reference sequence). CDR3 in DNA: TGTGCCAGCGCAAAAAGCGGGACTGTCGGGGAGCTGTTTTTT. It encodes CASAKSGTVGELFF.

This chain connects TRBV7-2 to TRBJ1-4, with 9 nucleotides matching TRBD1. The trim removed 7 bases at V and 7 bases at J, leaving 7 bases unmatched. Germline CDR1 SGHTA, CDR2 FQGNSA. The CDR3 has 14 amino acids. CDR3 protein: CASKYRGRSEKLFF. As DNA, the CDR3 is TGTGCCAGCAAATACAGGGGGCGTAGTGAAAAACTGTTTTTT.

The gene calls are TRBV5-1 and TRBJ1-5; D ambiguous. CDR1 and CDR2 (germline): SGHRS, YFSETQ. This CDR3 has 14 amino acids. Trimming cost V 2 bases and J 6 bases, with 12 bases left between them. CDR3 loop: CASSLVGLGQPQHF. The DNA of the CDR3 is TGCGCCAGCAGCTTAGTCGGGTTAGGTCAGCCCCAGCATTTT.

Remarks on this clone: In the same sample, other DNA sequences code for this CDR3. This chain uses TRBV19 with TRBJ1-5; the match to TRBD1 covers 8 bases. Germline CDR1 and CDR2: LNHDA and SQIVND (reference sequence). This CDR3 region has 14 residues. Losses at the gene ends were 3 bases for V and 4 bases for J; bases not matched to a gene: 2. CDR3 nucleotides: TGTGCCAGTAGTATCGGGACAGGAAATCAGCCCCAGCATTTT. Its translation: CASSIGTGNQPQHF.

V usage is TRBV18 and J usage is TRBJ2-2; 9 positions match TRBD1. This CDR3 contains 16 residues. The V and J ends lost 5 bases and 4 bases, in that order; junction bases with no gene match: 8. The germline gives CDR1 KGHSH, CDR2 LQKENI. CDR3 sequence reads: CASSSTGGRSTGELFF. The CDR3 DNA is TGTGCCAGCTCATCAACAGGGGGCCGAAGCACCGGGGAGCTGTTTTTT.

The rearrangement links TRBV28 to TRBJ1-2, with D possibly being TRBD1 (6 bases). Trimming pared 0 bases from V and 7 bases from J, leaving 21 bases between. The CDR3 consists of 17 residues. Germline V gene sequence: CDR1 MDHEN, CDR2 SYDVKM. This chain's CDR3 is CASSLWNVEGGTGGYTF. CDR3 DNA: TGTGCCAGCAGTTTATGGAACGTAGAGGGGGGGACTGGTGGCTACACCTTC.

The chain is built from TRBV24-1 and TRBJ2-2, with D perhaps TRBD2 (6 bases). This CDR3 is 16 amino acids long. V shed 0 bases and J shed 5 bases, with 12 bases lying between them. Germline lookup yields CDR1 KGHDR and CDR2 SFDVKD. CDR3 loop: CATSDLPGTLTGELFF. The DNA of the CDR3 is TGTGCCACCAGTGATTTGCCGGGGACTCTTACCGGGGAGCTGTTTTTT.

This clone was seen once. CDR3 amino acids: CASSLSYVPNTEAFF. The CDR3 DNA follows: TGTGCCAGCAGCCTAAGTTACGTCCCGAACACTGAAGCTTTCTTT. The V and J genes are TRBV3-1 (or the pseudogene TRBV3-2) and TRBJ1-1; D remains unclear. Looked up from germline, CDR1 is LGHDT and CDR2 is YNNKEL (reference sequence). Trimming took 4 bases from V and 1 from J, leaving 13 bases between them. The CDR3 consists of 15 residues.

The gene calls are TRBV30 and TRBJ1-2, with D uncertain. Trimming cost V 0 bases and J 2 bases, with 13 bases left between them. There are 15 residues in the CDR3. The germline CDR1 and CDR2 sequences are GTSNPN and SVGIG (reference sequence). This CDR3 reads CAWSVLVQGNYGYTF. In nucleotides, the CDR3 is TGTGCCTGGAGTGTACTTGTTCAAGGGAACTATGGCTACACCTTC.

The rearrangement links TRBV28 to TRBJ2-1; TRBD2 agrees at 11 bases. The CDR3 has 14 residues. The germline gives CDR1 MDHEN, CDR2 SYDVKM. V dropped 3 bases and J dropped 6; count of bases not matched to a gene: 1. The CDR3 coding sequence is TGTGCCAGCAGTTTCGGGACTAGCGGCAATGAGCAGTTCTTC. This codes for CASSFGTSGNEQFF.

The rearrangement joins TRBV6-1 to TRBJ1-5; maybe TRBD1 (5 bases). The germline V gene has CDR1 MNHNS and CDR2 SASEGT. Trimming stripped 0 bases from V and 2 bases from J, with 14 bases between. CDR3 length: 17 residues. CDR3 residues: CASSEAGQGLGNQPQHF. For the CDR3, the DNA is TGTGCCAGCAGTGAAGCGGGCCAGGGTCTTGGCAATCAGCCCCAGCATTTT.

The gene calls are TRBV28 and TRBJ1-1; weak D call: TRBD1 (6 bases). Germline V gene lookup returns CDR1 MDHEN and CDR2 SYDVKM. Deletions cut 6 bases from V and 3 bases from J, with 14 bases between. The CDR3 covers 14 residues. CDR3 amino acids: CASRTGKFDTEAFF. CDR3 coding DNA: TGTGCCAGCAGAACAGGGAAATTCGACACTGAAGCTTTCTTT.

The chain couples TRBV7-2 to TRBJ1-1, with 12 bases matching TRBD1. J was trimmed by 6 bases and V by 3 bases; bases with no gene match: 8. The CDR3 length is 16 residues. Germline CDR1 reads SGHTA; CDR2 reads FQGNSA. CDR3 loop: CASSFYGTGGGAEAFF. The CDR3 nucleotides read TGTGCCAGCAGCTTTTACGGGACAGGGGGCGGCGCTGAAGCTTTCTTT.

This clone was counted once. The rearrangement joins TRBV29-1 to TRBJ2-1, with D unclear. The CDR3 extends over 11 amino acids. V was trimmed by 4 bases and J by 8 bases, leaving 9 bases between them. Germline V gives CDR1 SQVTM, CDR2 ANQGSEA. This CDR3 is CSVALWDEQFF. Written as DNA, the CDR3 is TGCAGCGTTGCCCTCTGGGATGAGCAGTTCTTC.

This chain uses TRBV19 with TRBJ1-3; 10 nucleotides agree with TRBD1. This CDR3 contains 15 residues. Germline loops: CDR1 LNHDA, CDR2 SQIVND (reference sequence). With V trimmed by 9 bases and J by 0 bases, 5 bases remained unmatched. The CDR3 protein is CASRQGAYSGNTIYF. CDR3 sequence (DNA): TGTGCCAGCAGACAGGGGGCCTACTCTGGAAACACCATATATTTT.

This chain joins TRBV27 and TRBJ2-7, with D possibly being TRBD1 (6 bases). This CDR3 has 14 amino acids. Germline V gene sequence: CDR1 MNHEY, CDR2 SMNVEV (reference sequence). Trimming took off 6 bases at V and 6 bases at J, with 18 bases between the two ends. The CDR3 bases are TGTGCCAGCAGCCAGGGGCCCTCGCTACGCGAGCAGTACGTC. Amino acid sequence: CASSQGPSLREQYV.

The rearrangement links TRBV7-2 to TRBJ2-5, with 15 nucleotides matching TRBD2. CDR1 and CDR2 from the germline V gene are SGHTA and FQGNSA. J was trimmed by 2 bases and V by 5 bases; bases with no gene match: 3. There are 16 residues in the CDR3. CDR3 sequence (DNA): TGTGCCAGCAGCCTCGGACTAGCGGGAGGGCAAGAGACCCAGTACTTC. Translating gives CASSLGLAGGQETQYF.